Below are 10 T cell receptor beta chains sequenced from a single sample in a study of circulating CD8 cells and anti-PD-1 response in melanoma. Each library started from approximately 15 ng of total RNA using the QIAseq Immune Repertoire TCR panel. TCRdb re-derived calls from the reads in MiXCR, one entry per CDR3 protein. The sample includes 600 to 700 distinct CDR3 sequences, 6% to 8% of them seen just once. From live CD3+CD8+TCRalphabeta+ cells, four PD-1 and/or TIGIT subsets were sorted. The sequencing here drew on CD8+ T cells from PBMCs, taken at baseline or after one month of anti-PD-1 therapy (not recorded which). The receptors originated from a human donor with melanoma.

Sample share makes this clonotype large. The chain links TRBV29-1 to TRBJ2-1; 10 positions match TRBD1. Trimming at V came to 4 bases and at J to 5 bases, leaving 8 bases not matched to a gene. CDR1 is SQVTM and CDR2 is ANQGSEA in the germline V gene. CDR3 length: 15 residues. CDR3 bases: TGCAGCGTTGTGGGGACAGGGGATTTCAACAATGAGCAGTTCTTC. This codes for CSVVGTGDFNNEQFF.

This clonotype was observed a few times. The V and J genes are TRBV20-1 and TRBJ1-5; D uncertain. The germline gives CDR1 DFQATT, CDR2 SNEGSKA (reference sequence). The CDR3 loop spans 15 amino acids. V was shortened by 3 bases and J by 0 bases, with 12 bases between the two germline ends. The CDR3 region is CSASFRFLSNQPQHF. CDR3 bases: TGCAGTGCTAGTTTTCGATTCCTTAGCAATCAGCCCCAGCATTTT.

This clonotype is large by share. The chain links TRBV19 to TRBJ1-5; the match to TRBD1 covers 9 bases. Looked up from germline, CDR1 is LNHDA and CDR2 is SQIVND (reference sequence). After removal of 5 bases from V and 0 bases from J, the junction contained 8 bases not matched to a gene. CDR3 size: 17 residues. The CDR3 DNA reads TGTGCCAGTAGTTCCCGACAGGGGGAGTATAGCAATCAGCCCCAGCATTTT. This gives the protein CASSSRQGEYSNQPQHF.

A remark on this clonotype: A read error may explain this, as a much larger clone is one base away. This chain links TRBV7-2 with TRBJ2-2; no firm D call. Germline assignment: CDR1 SGHTA and CDR2 FQGNSA. The CDR3 totals 15 residues. Between the trimmed V and J ends, which lost 3 bases and 7 bases, there was a span of 15 bases. CDR3 coding DNA: TGTGCCAGCAGCTTTTACCGGACGCCCAGCGGGGAGCTGTTTTTT. Residues: CASSFYRTPSGELFF.

In this sample, this clonotype turned up a few times. Since a much larger clone is just one base distant, this may be a read error. The CDR3 loop reads CASWARPSGGYEQYF. CDR3 nucleotide sequence: TGTGCCAGCTGGGCGAGACCCTCGGGGGGATACGAGCAGTACTTC. The chain links TRBV27 to TRBJ2-7; 7 nucleotides match TRBD2. This CDR3 comprises 15 residues. The germline CDR1 and CDR2 sequences are MNHEY and SMNVEV (reference sequence). V shed 8 bases, J shed 4 bases, and the junction held 14 bases outside the gene matches.

Concerning this clonotype: A read error may be the cause here, since a much bigger clone is one base away. J is TRBJ2-3 and V is TRBV4-1, with 9 bases fitting TRBD2. CDR1 is MGHRA and CDR2 is YSYEKL in the germline V gene. The CDR3 is 14 residues long. V shed 1 base, J shed 4 bases, and the junction held 0 bases outside the gene matches. The CDR3: CASSQGLAADTQYF. In DNA, the CDR3 is TGCGCCAGCAGCCAAGGACTAGCGGCAGATACGCAGTATTTT.

This clonotype is classed as large (0.1 to 1%). The rearrangement uses TRBV4-3 and TRBJ2-1, with 9 bases identical to TRBD1. The germline CDR1 and CDR2 sequences are LGHNA and YSLEER. This CDR3 comprises 17 residues. Trimming cost V 3 bases and J 2 bases; bases outside gene matches: 8. CDR3 coding DNA: TGCGCCAGCAGCCACCTTGACAGGGGGAGCCCCTACAATGAGCAGTTCTTC. It codes for CASSHLDRGSPYNEQFF.

Note on this clonotype: A clone one base away is much larger, so this may be a read error. The chain is built from TRBV10-3 and TRBJ2-7; 8 bases agree with TRBD2. Germline assignment: CDR1 ENHRY and CDR2 SYGVKD. The CDR3 has 13 residues. The chain's CDR3 is CAIRAGESYEQHF. CDR3 coding DNA: TGTGCCATCAGAGCGGGGGAATCCTACGAGCAGCACTTC.

The chain couples TRBV2 to TRBJ2-2; no clear D. Trimming took 5 bases from V and 3 from J, leaving 7 bases between them. Germline loops: CDR1 SNHLY, CDR2 FYNNEI. This CDR3 has 13 residues. The CDR3 is CASSNDHTGELFF. DNA of the CDR3: TGTGCCAGCAGTAACGACCACACCGGGGAGCTGTTTTTT. Combining the CDR3 with reference TRBV2 and TRBJ2-2 gives the whole variable domain EPEVTQTPSHQVTQMGQEVILRCVPISNHLYFYWYRQILGQKVEFLVSFYNNEISEKSEIFDDQFSVERPDGSNFTLKIRSTKLEDSAMYFCASSNDHTGELFFGEGSRLTVL.

This clonotype ranks as large. The rearrangement joins TRBV4-3 to TRBJ2-7; D is ambiguous. The CDR3 has 15 amino acids. Germline CDR1 and CDR2: LGHNA and YSLEER. The V end lost 0 bases, the J end lost 5 bases, and 14 bases lay between the germline ends. The CDR3 reads CASSQDRGLGDEQYF. For the CDR3, the DNA is TGCGCCAGCAGCCAAGATAGAGGTTTGGGCGACGAGCAGTACTTC.